Reported below is one T cell receptor beta chain. The antigen is unknown. This entry comes from a study of blood T cells in healthy people across ages. Study-wide results and caveats: Estimates based on one million T cells were treated as lower bounds. Higher diversity, along with more naive CD4+ cells, distinguished long-lived donors from aged donors. A strong correlation between TCR beta diversity and naive T cell percentage was seen.

Isolation yielded PBMCs, at least 7 million per sample, in every case. A second 7 to 11 cycle PCR used barcoded and J-beta primers. One entry per CDR3 protein, called by TCRdb with MiXCR from the 5' RACE reads. The sample consists of approximately 600,000 distinct CDR3 sequences, 45% to 65% of them appearing once. The ends lost 6 bases at V and 9 bases at J; junction bases unmatched: 10. The CDR3 contains 14 residues. This receptor was taken from a man in his 60s in good health. This chain joins TRBV12-3 or TRBV12-4 and TRBJ2-3, with 9 bases lining up with TRBD2. Specimen: blood. The CDR3 is CASSPEWRGGTQYF. In DNA form, the CDR3 reads TGTGCCAGCAGCCCTGAATGGCGGGGGGGGACGCAGTATTTT.